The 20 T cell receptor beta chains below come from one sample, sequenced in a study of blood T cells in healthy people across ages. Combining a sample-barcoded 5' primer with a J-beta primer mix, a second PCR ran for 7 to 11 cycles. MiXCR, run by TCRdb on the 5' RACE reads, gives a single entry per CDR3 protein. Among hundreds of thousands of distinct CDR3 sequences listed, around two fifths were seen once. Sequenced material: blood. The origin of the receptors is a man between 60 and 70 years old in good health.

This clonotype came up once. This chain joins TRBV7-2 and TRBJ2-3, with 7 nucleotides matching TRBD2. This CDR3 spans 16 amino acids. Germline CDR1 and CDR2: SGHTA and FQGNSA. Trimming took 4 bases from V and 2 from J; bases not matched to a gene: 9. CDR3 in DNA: TGTGCCAGCAGCTCAGCTGGAGCGGGGAACACAGATACGCAGTATTTT. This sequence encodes CASSSAGAGNTDTQYF. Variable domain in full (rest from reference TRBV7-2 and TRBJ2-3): GAGVSQSPSNKVTEKGKDVELRCDPISGHTALYWYRQSLGQGLEFLIYFQGNSAPDKSGLPSDRFSAERTGGSVSTLTIQRTQQEDSAVYLCASSSAGAGNTDTQYFGPGTRLTVL.

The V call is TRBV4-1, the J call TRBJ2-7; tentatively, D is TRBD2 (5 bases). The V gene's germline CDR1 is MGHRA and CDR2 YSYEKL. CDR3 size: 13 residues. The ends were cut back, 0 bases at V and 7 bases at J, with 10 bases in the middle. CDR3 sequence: CASSQEEGWEQYF. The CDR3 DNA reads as TGCGCCAGCAGCCAAGAAGAGGGATGGGAGCAGTACTTC.

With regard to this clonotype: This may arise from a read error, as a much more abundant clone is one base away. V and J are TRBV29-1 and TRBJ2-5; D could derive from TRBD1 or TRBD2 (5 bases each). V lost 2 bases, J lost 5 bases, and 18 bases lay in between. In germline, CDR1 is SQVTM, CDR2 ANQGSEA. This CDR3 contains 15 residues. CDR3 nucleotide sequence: TGCAGCGTTGAATGGGGGATCCTTAACGGGGAGACCCAGTACTTC. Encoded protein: CSVEWGILNGETQYF.

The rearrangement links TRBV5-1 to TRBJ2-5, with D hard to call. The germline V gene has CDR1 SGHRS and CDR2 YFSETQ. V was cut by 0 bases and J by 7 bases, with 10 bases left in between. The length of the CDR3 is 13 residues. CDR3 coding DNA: TGCGCCAGCAGCTTGGGTGTTGGTGGGACCCAGTACTTC. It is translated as CASSLGVGGTQYF.

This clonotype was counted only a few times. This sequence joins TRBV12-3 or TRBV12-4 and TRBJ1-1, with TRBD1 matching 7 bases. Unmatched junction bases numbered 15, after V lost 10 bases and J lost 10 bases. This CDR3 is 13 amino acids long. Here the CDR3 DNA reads TGTGCCATATCGCCGGAGGGGGCTCTGGGAGCTTTCTTT. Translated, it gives CAISPEGALGAFF.

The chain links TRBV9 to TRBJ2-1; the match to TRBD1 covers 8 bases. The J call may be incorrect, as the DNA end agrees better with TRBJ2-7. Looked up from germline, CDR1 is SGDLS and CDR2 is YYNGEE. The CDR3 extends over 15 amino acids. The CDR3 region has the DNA TGTGCCAGCAGCGAGACAGGGGTCTCCTACAATGAGCAGTACTTC. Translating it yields CASSETGVSYNEQYF.

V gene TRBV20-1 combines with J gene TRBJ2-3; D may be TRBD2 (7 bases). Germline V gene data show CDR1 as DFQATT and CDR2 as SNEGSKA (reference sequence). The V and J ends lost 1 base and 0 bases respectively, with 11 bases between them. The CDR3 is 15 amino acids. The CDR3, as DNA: TGCAGTGCTAGAGGGGGGCGGGGGAGCACAGATACGCAGTATTTT. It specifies CSARGGRGSTDTQYF.

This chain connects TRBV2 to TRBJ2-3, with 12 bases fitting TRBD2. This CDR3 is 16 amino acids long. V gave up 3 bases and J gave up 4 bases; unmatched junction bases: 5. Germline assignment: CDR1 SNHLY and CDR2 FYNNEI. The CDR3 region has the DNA TGTGCCAGCAGTGATCCGACTAGCGGGGGCGCAGATACGCAGTATTTT. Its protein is CASSDPTSGGADTQYF.

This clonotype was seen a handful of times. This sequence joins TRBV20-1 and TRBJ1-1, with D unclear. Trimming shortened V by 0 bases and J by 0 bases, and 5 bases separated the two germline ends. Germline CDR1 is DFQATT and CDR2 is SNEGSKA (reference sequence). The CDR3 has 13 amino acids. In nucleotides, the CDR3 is TGCAGTGCTAGAGATCTGGTGAACACTGAAGCTTTCTTT. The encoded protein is CSARDLVNTEAFF.

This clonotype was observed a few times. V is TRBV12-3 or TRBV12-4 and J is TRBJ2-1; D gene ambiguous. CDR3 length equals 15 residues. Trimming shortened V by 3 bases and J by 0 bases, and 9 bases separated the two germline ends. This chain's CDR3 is CASSFGVISYNEQFF. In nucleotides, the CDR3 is TGTGCCAGCAGTTTTGGGGTCATCTCCTACAATGAGCAGTTCTTC.

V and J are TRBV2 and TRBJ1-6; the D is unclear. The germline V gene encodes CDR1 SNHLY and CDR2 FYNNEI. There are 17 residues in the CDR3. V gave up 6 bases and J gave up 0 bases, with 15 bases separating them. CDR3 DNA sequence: TGTGCCAGCAGGGCACCCGACGGATACTCCTATAATTCACCCCTCCACTTT. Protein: CASRAPDGYSYNSPLHF.

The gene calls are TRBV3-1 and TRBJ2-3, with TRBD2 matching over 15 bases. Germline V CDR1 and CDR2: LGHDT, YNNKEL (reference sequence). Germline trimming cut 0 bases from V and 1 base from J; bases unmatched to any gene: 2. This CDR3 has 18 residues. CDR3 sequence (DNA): TGTGCCAGCAGCCAAGAGGGACTAGCGGGGGGAGGCACAGATACGCAGTATTTT. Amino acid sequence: CASSQEGLAGGGTDTQYF.

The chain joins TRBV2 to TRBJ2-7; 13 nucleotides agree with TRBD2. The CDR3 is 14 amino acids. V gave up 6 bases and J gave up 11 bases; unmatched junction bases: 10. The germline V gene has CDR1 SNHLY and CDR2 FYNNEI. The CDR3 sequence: CASSSLTSGGKKYF. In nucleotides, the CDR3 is TGTGCCAGCAGCAGCCTGACTAGCGGGGGGAAAAAGTACTTC.

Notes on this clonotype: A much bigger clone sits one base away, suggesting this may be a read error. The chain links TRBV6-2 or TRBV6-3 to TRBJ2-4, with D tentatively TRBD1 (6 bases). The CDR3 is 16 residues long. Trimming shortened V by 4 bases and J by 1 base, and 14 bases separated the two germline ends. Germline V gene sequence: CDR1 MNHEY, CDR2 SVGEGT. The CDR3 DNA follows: TGTGCCAGCAGTTTCGTCCTAAGGGGGGCCAAAAACATTCAGTACTTC. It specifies CASSFVLRGAKNIQYF.

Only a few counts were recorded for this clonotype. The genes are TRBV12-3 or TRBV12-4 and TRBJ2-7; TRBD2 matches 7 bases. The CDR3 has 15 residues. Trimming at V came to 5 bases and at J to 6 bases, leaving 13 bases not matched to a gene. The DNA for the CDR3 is TGTGCCAGCAGTGGTCTAGCGGCGCTTAGGGGCGAGCAGTACTTC. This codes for CASSGLAALRGEQYF.

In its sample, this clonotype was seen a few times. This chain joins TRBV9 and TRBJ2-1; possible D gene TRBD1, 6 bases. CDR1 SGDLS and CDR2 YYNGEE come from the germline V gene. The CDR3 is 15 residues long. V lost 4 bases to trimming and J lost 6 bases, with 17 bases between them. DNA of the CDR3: TGTGCCAGCAGCCCTGTGACAGGTAACAGCAATGAGCAGTTCTTC. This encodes CASSPVTGNSNEQFF.

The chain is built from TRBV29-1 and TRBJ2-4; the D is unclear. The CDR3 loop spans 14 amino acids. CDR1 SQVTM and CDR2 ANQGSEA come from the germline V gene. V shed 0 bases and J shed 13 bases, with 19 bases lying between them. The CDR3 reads CSVEEVKGWKTQYF. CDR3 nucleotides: TGCAGCGTTGAAGAGGTGAAAGGGTGGAAAACCCAGTACTTC. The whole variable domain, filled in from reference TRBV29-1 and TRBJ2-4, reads SAVISQKPSRDICQRGTSLTIQCQVDSQVTMMFWYRQQPGQSLTLIATANQGSEATYESGFVIDKFPISRPNLTFSTLTVSNMSPEDSSIYLCSVEEVKGWKTQYFGAGTRLSVL.

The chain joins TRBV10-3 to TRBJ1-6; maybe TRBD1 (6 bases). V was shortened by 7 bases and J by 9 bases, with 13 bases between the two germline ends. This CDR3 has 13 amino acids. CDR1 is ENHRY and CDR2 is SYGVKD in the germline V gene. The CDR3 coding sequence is TGTGCCATCAAGGGGGAAGGGAGTTCACCCCTCCACTTT. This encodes CAIKGEGSSPLHF.

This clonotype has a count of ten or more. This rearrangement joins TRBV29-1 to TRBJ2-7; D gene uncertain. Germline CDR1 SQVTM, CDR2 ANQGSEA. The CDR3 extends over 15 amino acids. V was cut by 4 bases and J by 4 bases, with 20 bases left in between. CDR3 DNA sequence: TGCAGCGTTGCGTTTGGGATCAGTTCGGATTACGAGCAGTACTTC. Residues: CSVAFGISSDYEQYF.

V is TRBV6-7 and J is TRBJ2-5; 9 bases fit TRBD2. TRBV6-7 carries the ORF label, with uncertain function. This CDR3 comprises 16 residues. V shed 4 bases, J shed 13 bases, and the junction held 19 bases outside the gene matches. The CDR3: CASSFPPSGDGNILYF. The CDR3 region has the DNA TGTGCCAGCAGTTTCCCGCCTAGCGGGGATGGAAACATTCTGTACTTC.